This is a list of T cell receptor beta chains from one sample in a study of T cell responses to AZD1222 COVID-19 vaccine. Using immunoSEQ multiplex PCR, the repertoire was profiled, and TCRdb retains in-frame clones only, with some absent. The sample has approximately 160,000 clones; 85% to 95% are singletons. This material consisted of peripheral blood, taken on day 0 of AZD1222 vaccination. These receptors all come from an adult in good health. Each CDR3 is given with its conserved first and last residue. A D gene is named only where the DNA matches it firmly. Size is omitted from some rows. Given values are once, few, many or a class for expanded clones.

v_gene	abundance	d_gene	j_gene	CDR3nt	CDR3aa
TRBV6-1	NA	NA	TRBJ2-5	TGTGCCAGCAGTGATTGGGGCCCCCAAGAGACCCAGTACTTC	CASSDWGPQETQYF
TRBV10-3	NA	NA	TRBJ1-4	TGTGCCATCAGTGACGGCTACAATGAAAAACTGTTTTTT	CAISDGYNEKLFF
TRBV7-2	NA	NA	TRBJ2-1	TGTGCCAGCAGCTTAGATTTCGGCCGTTACAATGAGCAGTTCTTC	CASSLDFGRYNEQFF
TRBV15	NA	NA	TRBJ1-1	TGTGCCACCAGCAGAGATACCGGCGGGGGGACTGAAGCTTTCTTT	CATSRDTGGGTEAFF
TRBV19	NA	TRBD1	TRBJ1-3	TGTGCCAGTACCATCAGCGGACAGGGCTACACCATATATTTT	CASTISGQGYTIYF
TRBV18	NA	TRBD2	TRBJ2-5	TGTGCCAGCTCACCCCCGGGGGGGTACCAAGAGACCCAGTACTTC	CASSPPGGYQETQYF
TRBV7-2	NA	NA	TRBJ2-3	TGTGCCAGCAGACGAATAGGCTACTACACAGATACGCAGTATTTT	CASRRIGYYTDTQYF
TRBV9	NA	TRBD1	TRBJ2-2	TGTGCCAGCAGCCCAACCCCGACAGGGGGCATCGGGGAGCTGTTTTTT	CASSPTPTGGIGELFF
TRBV5-5	NA	NA	TRBJ1-2	TGTGCCAGCAGCTTGGGGGCTATCTACTATGGCTACACCTTC	CASSLGAIYYGYTF
TRBV6-5	NA	NA	TRBJ1-2	TGTGCCAGCAGAAGAACGAGGGGAGTCGAGAAAGGCTACACCTTC	CASRRTRGVEKGYTF
TRBV5-1	NA	NA	TRBJ1-4	TGCGCCAGCAGCTTGGGGGGCAGTGATAATGAAAAACTGTTTTTT	CASSLGGSDNEKLFF
TRBV5-1	once	NA	TRBJ1-2	TGCGCCAGCAGCTTGGGGGCTAACTATGGCTACACCTTC	CASSLGANYGYTF
TRBV19	NA	NA	TRBJ1-1	TGTGCCAGTAGTGCTTCGACAGGGAACACTGAAGCTTTCTTT	CASSASTGNTEAFF
TRBV10-3	NA	TRBD2	TRBJ2-5	TGTGCCATCAGTGAGGGATTTACTAGCGGGGAGGAGACCCAGTACTTC	CAISEGFTSGEETQYF
TRBV19	NA	TRBD1	TRBJ1-6	TGTGCCAGTACCCCCCGGGACAGCTATAATTCACCCCTCCACTTT	CASTPRDSYNSPLHF
TRBV30	once	NA	TRBJ1-3	TGTGCCTGGAGTGTGGGCCAGGCTGGAAACACCATATATTTT	CAWSVGQAGNTIYF
TRBV5-1	NA	NA	TRBJ2-7	TGCGCCAGCAGCTTGGAACCTCTCGCCGAGCAGTACTTC	CASSLEPLAEQYF
TRBV3-1/TRBV3-2	NA	TRBD1	TRBJ1-2	TGTGCCAGCAGCCAAGGAACAGGGGCCCTAAGCTATGGCTACACCTTC	CASSQGTGALSYGYTF
TRBV10-3	NA	TRBD1	TRBJ1-2	TGTGCCATCAGTGTAAGCGTCCCACAGGGGATCTATGGCTACACCTTC	CAISVSVPQGIYGYTF
TRBV7-2	NA	NA	TRBJ1-3	TGTGCCAGCAGCCCTCAGGCCGCAGCGTACTCTGGAAACACCATATATTTT	CASSPQAAAYSGNTIYF
TRBV27	NA	NA	TRBJ2-7	TGTGCCAGCAGTTTGGCCCCAGGGTCCAGTTACGAGCAGTACTTC	CASSLAPGSSYEQYF
TRBV10-2	NA	NA	TRBJ1-5	TGCGCCAGCAGTGAGGAAGTTTGGGAGTATAGCAATCAGCCCCAGCATTTT	CASSEEVWEYSNQPQHF
TRBV5-6	NA	NA	TRBJ2-4	TGTGCCAGCAGCTTGGCTGTTCACCTTATAGGTGAGGACATTCAGTACTTC	CASSLAVHLIGEDIQYF
TRBV5-1	NA	NA	TRBJ2-1	TGCGCCAGCAGCCGTGGTGAGGGAAAGGGCAATGAGCAGTTCTTC	CASSRGEGKGNEQFF
TRBV29-1	NA	NA	TRBJ2-1	TGCAGCGTTGGGCCCCCGGGGCTCGCCTACAATGAGCAGTTCTTC	CSVGPPGLAYNEQFF
TRBV7-2	NA	NA	TRBJ1-3	TGTGCCAGCAGCTCGTTACAGGGCACCATATATTTT	CASSSLQGTIYF
TRBV5-1	NA	TRBD1	TRBJ1-6	TGCGCCAGCAGCCTTGGGACAGGGACTAAGTCACCCCTCCACTTT	CASSLGTGTKSPLHF
TRBV7-9	NA	NA	TRBJ1-1	TGTGCCAGCAGCTCCCGACAGGCCCTGAACACTGAAGCTTTCTTT	CASSSRQALNTEAFF
TRBV6-5	NA	NA	TRBJ1-1	TGTGCCAGCACTTGGGGGTCGAACACTGAAGCTTTCTTT	CASTWGSNTEAFF
TRBV7-6	NA	NA	TRBJ2-6	TGTGCCAGCAGCTTCCAGGCGCGAAGCACTGGGGCCAACGTCCTGACTTTC	CASSFQARSTGANVLTF
TRBV7-6	NA	NA	TRBJ1-4	TGTGCCAGCAGCCCACACCCCCCCGGCGCAGTCAAGAGGGAAAAACTGTTTTTT	CASSPHPPGAVKREKLFF
TRBV18	NA	NA	TRBJ1-5	TGTGCCAGCTCACCGGTGGACACTTATAGCAATCAGCCCCAGCATTTT	CASSPVDTYSNQPQHF
TRBV12-3/TRBV12-4	NA	NA	TRBJ1-2	TGTGCCAGCACTTCCAATCAGGGCTATGGCTACACCTTC	CASTSNQGYGYTF
TRBV4-1	NA	NA	TRBJ1-2	TGCGCCAGCAGCCAAGATAGCGGGGGCAATGGCTACACCTTC	CASSQDSGGNGYTF
TRBV6-5	NA	NA	TRBJ1-5	TGTGCCAGCAGGACACTTGGTTTCAATCAGCCCCAGCATTTT	CASRTLGFNQPQHF
TRBV5-6	NA	NA	TRBJ2-1	TGTGCCAGCAGCTTACTGGGGACCCTCTACAATGAGCAGTTCTTC	CASSLLGTLYNEQFF
TRBV5-1	NA	NA	TRBJ1-1	TGCGCCAGCAAGACAGTGGGGGACACTGAAGCTTTCTTT	CASKTVGDTEAFF
TRBV6-5	NA	NA	TRBJ1-5	TGTGCCAGCAGTAACACAGGGTCGGGCAATCAGCCCCAGCATTTT	CASSNTGSGNQPQHF
TRBV27	NA	NA	TRBJ1-2	TGTGCCAGCAGTTTATTAAACGGGGGAATCTATGGCTACACCTTC	CASSLLNGGIYGYTF
TRBV21-1	NA	NA	TRBJ1-1	TGTGCCAGCAGCAAAGTTCCACACACGAACACTGAAGCTTTCTTT	CASSKVPHTNTEAFF
TRBV12-3/TRBV12-4	NA	TRBD1	TRBJ1-1	TGTGCCAGCAGGGGACAGATTAACACTGAAGCTTTCTTT	CASRGQINTEAFF
TRBV30	NA	NA	TRBJ1-5	TGTGCCTGGAGTGGAAGGAGTAGCAATCAGCCCCAGCATTTT	CAWSGRSSNQPQHF
TRBV5-1	NA	NA	TRBJ2-7	TGCGCCAGCAGCTTGGCCGACAAACCCTACGAGCAGTACTTC	CASSLADKPYEQYF
TRBV6-5	NA	NA	TRBJ2-7	TGTGCCAGCAGCGGACAGTACGGTCCCTACGAGCAGTACTTC	CASSGQYGPYEQYF